The entry that follows covers one T cell receptor beta chain sequence. The antigen remains unidentified. The data were obtained in a study of cytomegalovirus exposure and HLA in healthy donors. Unmatched junction bases numbered 2, after V lost 6 bases and J lost 1 base. CDR3 length: 13 residues. Germline V gene sequence: CDR1 MNHEY, CDR2 SVGAGI. Each donor was healthy, and each was a bone marrow donor. Study findings and constraints: According to a later analysis, most TCR beta chains associated with CMV appeared HLA-restricted. Sequences of the TCR beta chain were said to predict the HLA-A and HLA-B alleles of most subjects accurately.

PCR primers comprised 60 Vbeta and 13 Jbeta primers. Clones were sequenced by immunoSEQ multiplex PCR, and TCRdb holds only the in-frame ones, with some missing. Of about 130,000 clones in the sample, more than 80% were seen once. The sequenced material came from PBMCs. V is TRBV6-5 and J is TRBJ1-1; 7 nucleotides align to TRBD1. The sequence was collected from a woman aged 35 to 49 in good health and CMV-seropositive. The CDR3 is CASRRQGNTEAFF. The CDR3 bases are TGTGCCAGCAGGCGACAGGGGAACACTGAAGCTTTCTTT.